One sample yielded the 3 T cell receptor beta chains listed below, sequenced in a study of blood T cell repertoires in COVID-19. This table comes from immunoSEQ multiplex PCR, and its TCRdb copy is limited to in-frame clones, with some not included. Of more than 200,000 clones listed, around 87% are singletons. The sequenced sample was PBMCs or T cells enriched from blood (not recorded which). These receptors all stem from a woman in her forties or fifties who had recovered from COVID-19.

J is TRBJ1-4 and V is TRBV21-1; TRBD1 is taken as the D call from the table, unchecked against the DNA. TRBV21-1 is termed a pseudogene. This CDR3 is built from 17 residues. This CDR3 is CASSNNPSGTGSEKLFF. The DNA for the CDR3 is TGTGCCAGCAGCAACAACCCGTCCGGGACAGGGAGCGAAAAACTGTTTTTT.

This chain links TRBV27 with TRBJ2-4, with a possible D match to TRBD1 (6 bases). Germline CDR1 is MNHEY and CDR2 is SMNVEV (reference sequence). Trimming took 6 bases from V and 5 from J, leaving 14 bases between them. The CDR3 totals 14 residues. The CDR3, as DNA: TGTGCCAGCAGCACCACAGGGCTCCAAAACATTCAGTACTTC. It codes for CASSTTGLQNIQYF.

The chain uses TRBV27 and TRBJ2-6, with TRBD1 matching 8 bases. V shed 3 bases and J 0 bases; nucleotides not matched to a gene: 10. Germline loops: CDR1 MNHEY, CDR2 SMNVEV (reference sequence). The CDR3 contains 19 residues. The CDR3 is CASSFGSGQGISGANVLTF. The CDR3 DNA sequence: TGTGCCAGCAGTTTTGGAAGTGGACAGGGTATCTCTGGGGCCAACGTCCTGACTTTC. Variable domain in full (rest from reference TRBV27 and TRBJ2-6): EAQVTQNPRYLITVTGKKLTVTCSQNMNHEYMSWYRQDPGLGLRQIYYSMNVEVTDKGDVPEGYKVSRKEKRNFPLILESPSPNQTSLYFCASSFGSGQGISGANVLTFGAGSRLTVL.